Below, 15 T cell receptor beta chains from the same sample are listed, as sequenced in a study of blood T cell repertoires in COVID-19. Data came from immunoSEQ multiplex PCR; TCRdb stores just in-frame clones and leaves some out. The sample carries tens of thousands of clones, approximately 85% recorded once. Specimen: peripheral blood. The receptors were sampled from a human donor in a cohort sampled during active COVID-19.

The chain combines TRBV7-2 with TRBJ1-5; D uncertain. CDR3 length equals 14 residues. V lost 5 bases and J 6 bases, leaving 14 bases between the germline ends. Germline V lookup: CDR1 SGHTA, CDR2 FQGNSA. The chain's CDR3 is CASSPSSVAQPQHF. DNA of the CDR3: TGTGCCAGCAGCCCCTCCTCAGTAGCTCAGCCCCAGCATTTT.

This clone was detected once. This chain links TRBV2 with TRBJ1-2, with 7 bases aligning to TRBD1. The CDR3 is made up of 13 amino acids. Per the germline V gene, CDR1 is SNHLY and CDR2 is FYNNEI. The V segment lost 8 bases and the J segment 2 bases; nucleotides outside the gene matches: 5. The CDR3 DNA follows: TGTGCCAGCCGATGGACAGGCAACTATGGCTACACCTTC. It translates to CASRWTGNYGYTF.

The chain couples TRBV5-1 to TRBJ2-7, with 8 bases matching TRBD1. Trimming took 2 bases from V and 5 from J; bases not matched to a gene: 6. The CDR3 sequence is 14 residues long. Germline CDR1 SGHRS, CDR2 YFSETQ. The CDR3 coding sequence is TGCGCCAGCAGCTTAAGTGGACAGGGCCACGAGCAGTACTTC. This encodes CASSLSGQGHEQYF.

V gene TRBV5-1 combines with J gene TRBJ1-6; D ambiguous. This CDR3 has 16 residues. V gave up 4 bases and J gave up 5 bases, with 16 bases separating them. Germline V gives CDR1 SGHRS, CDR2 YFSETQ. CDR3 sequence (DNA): TGCGCCAGCAGCCCCCGGAGTGCGGAGAATAATTCACCCCTCCACTTT. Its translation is CASSPRSAENNSPLHF.

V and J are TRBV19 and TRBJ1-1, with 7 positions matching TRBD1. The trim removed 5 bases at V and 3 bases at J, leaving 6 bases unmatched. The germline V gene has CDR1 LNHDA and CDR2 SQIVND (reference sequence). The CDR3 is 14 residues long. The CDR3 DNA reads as TGTGCCAGTAGTTCGATAGACAGGGACACTGAAGCTTTCTTT. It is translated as CASSSIDRDTEAFF.

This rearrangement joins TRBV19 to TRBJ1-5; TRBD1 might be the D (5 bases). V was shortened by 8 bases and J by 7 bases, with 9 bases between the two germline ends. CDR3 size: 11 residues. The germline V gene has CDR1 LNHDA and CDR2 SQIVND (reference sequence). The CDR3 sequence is CASGGEQPQHF. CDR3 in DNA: TGTGCCAGTGGAGGGGAACAGCCCCAGCATTTT.

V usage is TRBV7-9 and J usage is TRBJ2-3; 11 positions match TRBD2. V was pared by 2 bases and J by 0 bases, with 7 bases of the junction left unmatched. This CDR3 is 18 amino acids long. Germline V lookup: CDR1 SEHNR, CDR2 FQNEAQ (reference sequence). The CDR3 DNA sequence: TGTGCCAGCAGCTTACCCCCACGACTAGCGGGAAGCACAGATACGCAGTATTTT. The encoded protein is CASSLPPRLAGSTDTQYF.

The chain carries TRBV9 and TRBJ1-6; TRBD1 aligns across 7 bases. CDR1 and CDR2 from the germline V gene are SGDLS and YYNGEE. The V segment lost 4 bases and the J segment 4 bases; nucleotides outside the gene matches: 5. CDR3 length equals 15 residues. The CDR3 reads CASSPGGQYNSPLHF. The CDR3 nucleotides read TGTGCCAGCAGCCCCGGGGGACAGTATAATTCACCCCTCCACTTT.

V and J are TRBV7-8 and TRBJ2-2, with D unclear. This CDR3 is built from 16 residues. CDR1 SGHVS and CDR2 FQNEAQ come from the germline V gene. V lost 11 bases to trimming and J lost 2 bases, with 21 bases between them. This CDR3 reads CAGRFRSARNTGELFF. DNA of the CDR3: TGTGCCGGCCGCTTTCGATCTGCGAGAAACACCGGGGAGCTGTTTTTT.

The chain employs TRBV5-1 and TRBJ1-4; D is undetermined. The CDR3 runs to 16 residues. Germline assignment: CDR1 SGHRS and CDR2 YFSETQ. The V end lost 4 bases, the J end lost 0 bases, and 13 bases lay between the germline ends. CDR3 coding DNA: TGCGCCAGCAGCATGCGTCCCCTGGCAACTAATGAAAAACTGTTTTTT. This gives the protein CASSMRPLATNEKLFF.

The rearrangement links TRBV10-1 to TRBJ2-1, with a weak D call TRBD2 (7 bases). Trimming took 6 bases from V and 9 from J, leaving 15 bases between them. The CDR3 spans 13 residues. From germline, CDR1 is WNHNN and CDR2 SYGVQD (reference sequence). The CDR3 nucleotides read TGCGCCAGCAGCGCGGGGGCCTCGGTTGAGCAGTTCTTC. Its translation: CASSAGASVEQFF.

CDR3 coding DNA: TGTGCCAGCAGTTACACACAGGGTGGAGAAAAACTGTTTTTT. Translation gives CASSYTQGGEKLFF. The gene calls are TRBV6-5 and TRBJ1-4, with D tentatively TRBD1 (6 bases). The CDR3 covers 14 residues. Germline lookup yields CDR1 MNHEY and CDR2 SVGAGI. V was pared by 2 bases and J by 8 bases, with 12 bases between.

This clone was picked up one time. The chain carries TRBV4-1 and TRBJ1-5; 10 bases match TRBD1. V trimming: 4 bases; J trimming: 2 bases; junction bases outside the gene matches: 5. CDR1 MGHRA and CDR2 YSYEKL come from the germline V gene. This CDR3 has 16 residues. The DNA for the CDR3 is TGCGCCAGCAGCCTAGGACAGGGGGGGGGCAATCAGCCCCAGCATTTT. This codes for CASSLGQGGGNQPQHF.

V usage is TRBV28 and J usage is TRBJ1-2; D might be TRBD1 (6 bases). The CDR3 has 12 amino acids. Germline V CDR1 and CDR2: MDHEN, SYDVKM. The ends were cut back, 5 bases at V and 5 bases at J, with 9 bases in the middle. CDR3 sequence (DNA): TGTGCCAGCAGTGTACAGGGATATGGCTACACCTTC. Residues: CASSVQGYGYTF.

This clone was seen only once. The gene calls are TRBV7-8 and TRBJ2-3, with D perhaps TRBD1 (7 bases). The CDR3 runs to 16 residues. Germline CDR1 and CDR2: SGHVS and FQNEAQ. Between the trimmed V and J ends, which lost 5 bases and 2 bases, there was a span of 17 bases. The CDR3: CASSPAAGGHTDTQYF. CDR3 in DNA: TGTGCCAGCAGCCCGGCCGCAGGGGGGCACACAGATACGCAGTATTTT.